Below, 18 T cell receptor beta chains from the same sample are listed, as sequenced in a study of T cell repertoires in cytomegalovirus infection. TCRdb fed the reads into MiXCR, producing one record per CDR3 protein. In the table there are roughly 69,000 distinct CDR3 sequences, around 21% of which are singletons. Their recognized antigens are unknown. This sample comprised CD8+ T cells from cultured PBMCs, obtained from culture after CMV antigen stimulation. The receptors originated from a human donor in good health (CMV status not recorded). Some clones in this sample may be carry-over from other donors' samples.

This sequence joins TRBV7-6 and TRBJ2-1; D possibly corresponds to TRBD2 (6 bases). This CDR3 has 13 amino acids. Trimming left V 5 bases short and J 9 bases short, with 14 bases between. Per germline, CDR1 SGHVS and CDR2 FNYEAQ. The CDR3 nucleotides read TGTGCCAGCAGCGCCGACACTAGCACTGAGCAGTTCTTC. Protein: CASSADTSTEQFF.

This clonotype was observed a few times. The chain joins TRBV4-3 to TRBJ2-7, with D hard to call. V was shortened by 0 bases and J by 0 bases, with 12 bases between the two germline ends. Germline V gene lookup returns CDR1 LGHNA and CDR2 YSLEER. CDR3 length: 16 residues. The chain's CDR3 is CASSQDSEASSYEQYF. CDR3 sequence (DNA): TGCGCCAGCAGCCAAGATTCCGAGGCGAGCTCCTACGAGCAGTACTTC.

This clonotype came up a few times. V usage is TRBV4-3 and J usage is TRBJ2-5; D remains unclear. Between the trimmed V and J ends, which lost 0 bases and 5 bases, there was a span of 13 bases. This CDR3 is 15 amino acids long. The germline gives CDR1 LGHNA, CDR2 YSLEER. The CDR3: CASSQESLSWETQYF. DNA of the CDR3: TGCGCCAGCAGCCAAGAATCCCTATCGTGGGAGACCCAGTACTTC.

This clonotype was seen only a few times. CDR3 residues: CASRDSNSGANVLTF. Written as DNA, the CDR3 is TGTGCCAGCAGGGATAGTAACTCTGGGGCCAACGTCCTGACTTTC. V is TRBV11-3 and J is TRBJ2-6; no clear D gene. V dropped 6 bases and J dropped 0 bases, with 9 bases sitting between them. The V gene's germline CDR1 is SGHNT and CDR2 YENEEA. This CDR3 comprises 15 residues. Full variable domain (remainder filled in from reference TRBV11-3 and TRBJ2-6): EAGVVQSPRYKIIEKKQPVAFWCNPISGHNTLYWYLQNLGQGPELLIRYENEEAVDDSQLPKDRFSAERLKGVDSTLKIQPAELGDSAVYLCASRDSNSGANVLTFGAGSRLTVL.

V gene TRBV10-1 combines with J gene TRBJ2-1; 11 bases align to TRBD1. V lost 3 bases to trimming and J lost 7 bases; unmatched junction nucleotides: 8. In germline, CDR1 is WNHNN, CDR2 SYGVQD (reference sequence). This CDR3 has 16 residues. The CDR3 loop reads CASSEGTGGTQNEQFF. Here the CDR3 DNA reads TGCGCCAGCAGTGAAGGGACAGGGGGGACGCAAAATGAGCAGTTCTTC.

The chain has TRBV11-1 and TRBJ1-1, with unresolved D. V was cut by 2 bases and J by 2 bases, with 9 bases left in between. CDR3 size: 14 residues. The germline V gene has CDR1 SGHAT and CDR2 FQDESV (reference sequence). CDR3 sequence reads: CASSLMDLNTEAFF. The CDR3 region has the DNA TGTGCCAGCAGCTTAATGGACCTAAACACTGAAGCTTTCTTT.

V gene TRBV7-8 combines with J gene TRBJ2-3; the D call may be TRBD1 or TRBD2 (6 bases each). Trimming left V 1 base short and J 6 bases short, with 14 bases between. The CDR3 sequence is 15 residues long. The germline CDR1 and CDR2 sequences are SGHVS and FQNEAQ. In DNA, the CDR3 is TGTGCCAGCAGCTTAGTTCCGGGGGCAAGGGATACGCAGTATTTT. Amino acid sequence: CASSLVPGARDTQYF.

This clonotype was counted only a few times. This rearrangement joins TRBV7-2 to TRBJ1-5; D gene uncertain. CDR1 is SGHTA, CDR2 FQGNSA, per germline. This CDR3 has 15 residues. Trimming cost V 1 base and J 1 base, with 8 bases left between them. Here the CDR3 reads CASSLGWESNQPQHF. In DNA, the CDR3 is TGTGCCAGCAGCTTAGGCTGGGAAAGCAATCAGCCCCAGCATTTT.

The chain couples TRBV27 to TRBJ1-5, with D maybe TRBD1 (5 bases). The V end was cut by 3 bases, the J end by 6 bases, with 12 bases between. The CDR3 has 14 residues. The germline gives CDR1 MNHEY, CDR2 SMNVEV (reference sequence). The CDR3 sequence is CASSFRSTGQPQHF. DNA of the CDR3: TGTGCCAGCAGTTTTCGATCTACAGGTCAGCCCCAGCATTTT.

The CDR3 protein is CASSSRPDRGEAFF. The CDR3 nucleotides are TGTGCCAGCAGCTCGAGACCAGACAGGGGCGAAGCTTTCTTT. The V call is TRBV7-8, the J call TRBJ1-1; 8 nucleotides match TRBD1. The CDR3 runs 14 residues. Per the germline V gene, CDR1 is SGHVS and CDR2 is FQNEAQ. V gave up 4 bases and J gave up 8 bases; unmatched junction bases: 9. Full variable domain (rest looked up from reference TRBV7-8 and TRBJ1-1): GAGVSQSPRYKVAKRGQDVALRCDPISGHVSLFWYQQALGQGPEFLTYFQNEAQLDKSGLPSDRFFAERPEGSVSTLKIQRTQQEDSAVYLCASSSRPDRGEAFFGQGTRLTVV.

V gene TRBV2 combines with J gene TRBJ1-1; the D gene is possibly TRBD1 (6 bases). Trimming shortened V by 7 bases and J by 6 bases, and 12 bases separated the two germline ends. The CDR3 is made up of 12 amino acids. Germline CDR1 and CDR2: SNHLY and FYNNEI. CDR3 protein: CASIPGVSEAFF. CDR3 in DNA: TGTGCCAGCATACCAGGGGTGTCTGAAGCTTTCTTT.

This chain uses TRBV7-9 with TRBJ2-4; 7 bases agree with TRBD1. The CDR3 extends over 15 amino acids. The ends lost 1 base at V and 1 base at J; junction bases unmatched: 1. From germline, CDR1 is SEHNR and CDR2 FQNEAQ (reference sequence). CDR3 nucleotides: TGTGCCAGCAGCTTAGTGACAGGGGCCAAAAACATTCAGTACTTC. It translates to CASSLVTGAKNIQYF.

The table lists this clonotype with a few counts. The chain links TRBV7-2 to TRBJ2-1, with 13 positions matching TRBD2. J gave up 9 bases and V 3 bases, and 2 bases lay outside the gene matches. CDR3 length: 14 residues. CDR1 is SGHTA and CDR2 is FQGNSA in the germline V gene. The CDR3 nucleotides are TGTGCCAGCAGCTTGGGACTAGCGGGGAGTGAGCAGTTCTTC. Translation gives CASSLGLAGSEQFF. The complete variable domain, with remaining parts taken from reference TRBV7-2 and TRBJ2-1, reads GAGVSQSPSNKVTEKGKDVELRCDPISGHTALYWYRQSLGQGLEFLIYFQGNSAPDKSGLPSDRFSAERTGGSVSTLTIQRTQQEDSAVYLCASSLGLAGSEQFFGPGTRLTVL.

The V gene is TRBV4-3, the J gene TRBJ2-7; 8 nucleotides line up with TRBD2. With 0 bases clipped from V and 3 bases from J, the junction kept 7 bases outside the gene matches. From germline, CDR1 is LGHNA and CDR2 YSLEER. The CDR3 contains 16 residues. The CDR3: CASSQDRGGVLYEQYF. The CDR3 coding sequence is TGCGCCAGCAGCCAAGACCGGGGGGGGGTACTCTACGAGCAGTACTTC.

Only a few counts were recorded for this clonotype. The chain is built from TRBV11-1 and TRBJ1-1; TRBD1 agrees at 10 bases. This CDR3 has 14 amino acids. Trimming at V came to 7 bases and at J to 10 bases, leaving 12 bases not matched to a gene. Per the germline V gene, CDR1 is SGHAT and CDR2 is FQDESV (reference sequence). The CDR3 DNA reads as TGTGCCAGCACTGCGAGGGACAGGGGAAGGTCAGCTTTCTTT. It translates to CASTARDRGRSAFF.

This clonotype has only a few counts. The chain recombines TRBV28 with TRBJ1-6; possible D gene TRBD1, 6 bases. Germline CDR1 MDHEN, CDR2 SYDVKM. The CDR3 consists of 13 residues. V lost 6 bases, J lost 13 bases, and 16 bases lay in between. In DNA, the CDR3 is TGTGCCAGCAGCCCCGGGACATCCGTCCCCCTCCACTTT. Amino acid sequence: CASSPGTSVPLHF.

This clonotype was picked up a small number of times. The chain links TRBV27 to TRBJ2-5; D possibly corresponds to TRBD1 (6 bases). The CDR3 spans 16 residues. Germline assignment: CDR1 MNHEY and CDR2 SMNVEV (reference sequence). The V and J ends lost 0 bases and 1 base respectively, with 12 bases between them. CDR3 in DNA: TGTGCCAGCAGTTTATCGCCCCAGGGGTCCCAAGAGACCCAGTACTTC. Protein product: CASSLSPQGSQETQYF.

This clonotype has more than one count but fewer than ten. This chain links TRBV28 with TRBJ1-5; D is unclear. Germline CDR1 and CDR2: MDHEN and SYDVKM. The ends were cut back, 5 bases at V and 5 bases at J, with 13 bases in the middle. The CDR3 is 14 amino acids. The CDR3 DNA follows: TGTGCCAGCAGTCCCCGTGTCGGATATCAGCCCCAGCATTTT. As protein: CASSPRVGYQPQHF. Full variable domain (rest looked up from reference TRBV28 and TRBJ1-5): DVKVTQSSRYLVKRTGEKVFLECVQDMDHENMFWYRQDPGLGLRLIYFSYDVKMKEKGDIPEGYSVSREKKERFSLILESASTNQTSMYLCASSPRVGYQPQHFGDGTRLSIL.